The 27 T cell receptor beta chains in this list originate from one sample, sequenced in a study of Tregs in tolerant kidney transplant recipients. Clones were read by immunoSEQ multiplex PCR, and TCRdb kept only the in-frame ones, dropping some. This table has more than 95,000 clones, approximately 90% appearing once. Sequencing was carried out using CD4+ T cells from blood. The receptor source for this set is a human donor in good health.

The chain couples TRBV13 to TRBJ2-7, with 9 bases identical to TRBD1. The germline CDR1 and CDR2 sequences are PRHDT and FYEKMQ (reference sequence). V dropped 5 bases and J dropped 1; count of bases not matched to a gene: 9. CDR3 size: 16 residues. As DNA, the CDR3 is TGTGCCAGCAGCCCCATGACAGGGGGTGGTTCCTACGAGCAGTACTTC. This codes for CASSPMTGGGSYEQYF. Variable domain in full (rest from reference TRBV13 and TRBJ2-7): AAGVIQSPRHLIKEKRETATLKCYPIPRHDTVYWYQQGPGQDPQFLISFYEKMQSDKGSIPDRFSAQQFSDYHSELNMSSLELGDSALYFCASSPMTGGGSYEQYFGPGTRLTVT.

This clone was observed a single time. The V gene is TRBV5-1, the J gene TRBJ2-1; D is perhaps TRBD2 (7 bases). V was pared by 0 bases and J by 9 bases, with 22 bases between. The germline CDR1 and CDR2 sequences are SGHRS and YFSETQ. CDR3 size: 17 residues. In nucleotides, the CDR3 is TGCGCCAGCAGCTTGGATGGGACGAGGCAGGGGAGGGGTGAGCAGTTCTTC. Its protein is CASSLDGTRQGRGEQFF. Full variable domain (missing parts from reference TRBV5-1 and TRBJ2-1): KAGVTQTPRYLIKTRGQQVTLSCSPISGHRSVSWYQQTPGQGLQFLFEYFSETQRNKGNFPGRFSGRQFSNSRSEMNVSTLELGDSALYLCASSLDGTRQGRGEQFFGPGTRLTVL.

With regard to this clone: An end of the junction does not agree with germline; a read error may underlie this. The chain recombines TRBV4-1 with TRBJ1-5; D ambiguous. Looked up from germline, CDR1 is MGHRA and CDR2 is YSYEKL. This CDR3 contains 13 residues. The CDR3 reads CASSQDRNRPQHF. CDR3 coding DNA: TGCGCCAGCAGCCAAGATCGAAATCGGCCCCAGCATTTT.

The V and J genes are TRBV14 and TRBJ1-6; D is possibly TRBD1 (6 bases). The ends were cut back, 3 bases at V and 6 bases at J, with 12 bases in the middle. The germline V gene has CDR1 SGHDN and CDR2 FVKESK. This CDR3 has 15 residues. CDR3 nucleotides: TGTGCCAGCAGCCAGGAGACAGGATTTAATTCACCCCTCCACTTT. This translates into CASSQETGFNSPLHF.

The rearrangement uses TRBV9 and TRBJ2-7; D not certain. V was clipped by 4 bases and J by 7 bases, with 15 bases between them. Looked up from germline, CDR1 is SGDLS and CDR2 is YYNGEE. The CDR3 spans 13 residues. The CDR3 DNA reads as TGTGCCAGCAGCACCCTAGGAGCCGGGGAGCAGTACTTC. Translated, it gives CASSTLGAGEQYF.

The rearrangement uses TRBV11-2 and TRBJ1-1; 7 nucleotides match TRBD1. The V segment lost 2 bases and the J segment 10 bases; nucleotides outside the gene matches: 4. This CDR3 has 12 amino acids. Germline lookup yields CDR1 SGHAT and CDR2 FQNNGV. CDR3: CASSLPPGGAFF. The CDR3 region has the DNA TGTGCCAGCAGCTTACCTCCAGGGGGAGCTTTCTTT.

The CDR3 here is CASSLQTLFHTDTQYF. The CDR3 DNA reads TGTGCCAGCAGCTTACAGACACTTTTCCACACAGATACGCAGTATTTT. The chain joins TRBV5-6 to TRBJ2-3; D gene ambiguous. CDR1 is SGHDT and CDR2 is YYEEEE in the germline V gene. The CDR3 totals 16 residues. V was clipped by 2 bases and J by 2 bases, with 15 bases between them.

This sequence joins TRBV6-1 and TRBJ1-5; D gene uncertain. Germline V lookup: CDR1 MNHNS, CDR2 SASEGT. The CDR3 contains 13 residues. The germline V and J ends were trimmed by 3 bases and 3 bases, with 6 bases remaining between them. CDR3 bases: TGTGCCAGCAGTGAGCCCCACAATCAGCCCCAGCATTTT. It encodes CASSEPHNQPQHF.

The chain employs TRBV5-1 and TRBJ2-1, with unresolved D. This CDR3 region has 12 residues. Between the trimmed V and J ends, which lost 7 bases and 7 bases, there was a span of 12 bases. Germline CDR1 reads SGHRS; CDR2 reads YFSETQ. CDR3 coding DNA: TGCGCCAGCTACGCTAGTGGGAATGAGCAGTTCTTC. Translating gives CASYASGNEQFF.

The chain joins TRBV19 to TRBJ1-2; TRBD1 might be the D (6 bases). The CDR3 runs to 15 residues. The V end was cut by 6 bases, the J end by 4 bases, with 18 bases between. Germline V gene lookup returns CDR1 LNHDA and CDR2 SQIVND (reference sequence). The CDR3 reads CASSSRGYLGYGYTF. CDR3 DNA sequence: TGTGCCAGTAGCTCCAGGGGCTACCTTGGCTATGGCTACACCTTC.

This chain connects TRBV7-9 to TRBJ1-5; D is undetermined. Germline CDR1 SEHNR, CDR2 FQNEAQ (reference sequence). V lost 4 bases to trimming and J lost 9 bases, with 10 bases between them. The CDR3 covers 12 residues. In nucleotides, the CDR3 is TGTGCCAGCAGCTCGGACTCCATGCCCCAGCATTTT. Protein: CASSSDSMPQHF.

The V call is TRBV21-1, the J call TRBJ2-7; the D call of TRBD1 is as the table states it, not checked on the DNA. TRBV21-1 is a listed pseudogene. The CDR3 consists of 14 residues. The CDR3 sequence: CAKVWQGYTYEQYF. CDR3 sequence (DNA): TGTGCCAAGGTATGGCAGGGGTATACCTACGAGCAGTACTTC.

The genes are TRBV5-1 and TRBJ1-1; D remains unclear. CDR3 size: 14 residues. Trimming removed 0 bases at V and 1 base at J, with 7 bases between. CDR1 SGHRS and CDR2 YFSETQ come from the germline V gene. CDR3 coding DNA: TGCGCCAGCAGCTTGGCCTCAGGGAACACTGAAGCTTTCTTT. This translates into CASSLASGNTEAFF.

The chain employs TRBV5-4 and TRBJ2-5; 7 bases fit TRBD1. The V and J ends lost 0 bases and 2 bases, in that order; junction bases with no gene match: 4. Germline CDR1 reads SGHNT; CDR2 reads YYREEE (reference sequence). The CDR3 loop spans 15 amino acids. This CDR3 reads CASSLVRRGQETQYF. In DNA, the CDR3 is TGTGCCAGCAGCTTGGTGCGCAGGGGGCAAGAGACCCAGTACTTC.

This chain joins TRBV6-5 and TRBJ2-7, with 8 bases matching TRBD1. Germline V gene data show CDR1 as MNHEY and CDR2 as SVGAGI. The V gene end was trimmed by 6 bases and the J gene end by 1 base; junction bases not matched to a gene: 8. The CDR3 totals 15 residues. CDR3 loop: CASRADRGTSYEQYF. As DNA, the CDR3 is TGTGCCAGCAGGGCAGACAGGGGAACTTCCTACGAGCAGTACTTC.

The chain links TRBV2 to TRBJ2-7, with D tentatively TRBD2 (7 bases). There are 15 residues in the CDR3. The germline V gene has CDR1 SNHLY and CDR2 FYNNEI. V gave up 4 bases and J gave up 0 bases, with 13 bases separating them. The CDR3 is CASSVKGGSSYEQYF. The CDR3 DNA sequence: TGTGCCAGCAGTGTTAAGGGGGGGAGCTCCTACGAGCAGTACTTC.

The V call is TRBV7-9, the J call TRBJ2-7; D unclear. Per the germline V gene, CDR1 is SEHNR and CDR2 is FQNEAQ (reference sequence). V was cut by 1 base and J by 2 bases, with 12 bases left in between. This CDR3 comprises 15 residues. This CDR3 is CASSLDTDGAYEQYF. In DNA form, the CDR3 reads TGTGCCAGCAGCTTAGATACGGACGGCGCCTACGAGCAGTACTTC. The variable domain in full, completed from reference TRBV7-9 and TRBJ2-7, reads DTGVSQNPRHKITKRGQNVTFRCDPISEHNRLYWYRQTLGQGPEFLTYFQNEAQLEKSRLLSDRFSAERPKGSFSTLEIQRTEQGDSAMYLCASSLDTDGAYEQYFGPGTRLTVT.

This chain uses TRBV5-5 with TRBJ2-2; D not resolved. Per germline, CDR1 SGHKS and CDR2 YYEKEE (reference sequence). Trimming left V 0 bases short and J 0 bases short, with 9 bases between. The CDR3 loop spans 16 amino acids. The CDR3, as DNA: TGTGCCAGCAGCTTGGGTCCCTATCCGAACACCGGGGAGCTGTTTTTT. It encodes CASSLGPYPNTGELFF.

The genes are TRBV7-9 and TRBJ2-5, with TRBD2 matching over 7 bases. Germline CDR1 reads SEHNR; CDR2 reads FQNEAQ (reference sequence). The junction had 12 bases not matched to a gene; V was cut back by 10 bases and J by 1 base. There are 15 residues in the CDR3. The CDR3, as DNA: TGTGCCATCCCCCCCCCGGGAGGAATCCAAGAGACCCAGTACTTC. Its protein is CAIPPPGGIQETQYF.

The chain is built from TRBV6-1 and TRBJ1-2; TRBD1 is a possible D gene (5 bases). CDR1 and CDR2 (germline): MNHNS, SASEGT. V lost 3 bases and J 1 base, leaving 24 bases between the germline ends. CDR3 length equals 19 residues. CDR3 DNA: TGTGCCAGCAGTGAGGGTCCGAAGGGGTCGATGTGGAATAACTATGGCTACACCTTC. This encodes CASSEGPKGSMWNNYGYTF.

This rearrangement joins TRBV7-9 to TRBJ1-4; no firm D call. The CDR3 consists of 14 residues. CDR1 and CDR2 (germline): SEHNR, FQNEAQ (reference sequence). V was clipped by 5 bases and J by 4 bases, with 11 bases between them. CDR3 coding DNA: TGTGCCAGCAGCAGCGGACTGAGTAATGAAAAACTGTTTTTT. Encoded protein: CASSSGLSNEKLFF.

This clone was counted once. The genes are TRBV5-4 and TRBJ2-5, with TRBD2 matching over 9 bases. Germline V CDR1 and CDR2: SGHNT, YYREEE (reference sequence). With 0 bases clipped from V and 5 bases from J, the junction kept 8 bases outside the gene matches. The CDR3 spans 16 residues. CDR3 loop: CASSLGGGGARETQYF. The CDR3, as DNA: TGTGCCAGCAGCTTGGGAGGCGGGGGGGCGCGGGAGACCCAGTACTTC.

V and J are TRBV6-5 and TRBJ1-1; D unresolved. The V gene lost 1 base and the J gene lost 4 bases, with 16 bases spanning the gap. CDR1 and CDR2 (germline): MNHEY, SVGAGI. CDR3 size: 16 residues. DNA of the CDR3: TGTGCCAGCAGTTACTTGGGCCGGGGTGGGCGCACTGAAGCTTTCTTT. Protein: CASSYLGRGGRTEAFF.

V gene TRBV18 combines with J gene TRBJ2-2; no firm D call. The CDR3 is made up of 14 amino acids. V was cut by 6 bases and J by 6 bases, with 14 bases left in between. Germline lookup yields CDR1 KGHSH and CDR2 LQKENI. CDR3 region: CASSPVAGAGELFF. CDR3 in DNA: TGTGCCAGCTCCCCCGTCGCCGGCGCCGGGGAGCTGTTTTTT.

This chain connects TRBV7-3 to TRBJ1-1; D not certain. Trimming took 1 base from V and 7 from J, leaving 10 bases between them. CDR1 SGHTA and CDR2 FQGTGA come from the germline V gene. This CDR3 contains 13 residues. In DNA form, the CDR3 reads TGTGCCAGCAGCTTAAATGAGGGCTTTGAAGCTTTCTTT. As protein: CASSLNEGFEAFF. Drawing the rest from reference TRBV7-3 and TRBJ1-1, the complete variable domain is GAGVSQTPSNKVTEKGKYVELRCDPISGHTALYWYRQSLGQGPEFLIYFQGTGAADDSGLPNDRFFAVRPEGSVSTLKIQRTERGDSAVYLCASSLNEGFEAFFGQGTRLTVV.

The chain is built from TRBV9 and TRBJ1-2, with a tentative D call TRBD1 (6 bases). V lost 5 bases and J 1 base, leaving 12 bases between the germline ends. The CDR3 runs 14 residues. The V gene's germline CDR1 is SGDLS and CDR2 YYNGEE. The chain's CDR3 is CASSAGDFNYGYTF. The CDR3, as DNA: TGTGCCAGCAGTGCAGGGGATTTTAACTATGGCTACACCTTC.

The chain couples TRBV11-2 to TRBJ1-4; 9 bases are a match to TRBD1. The CDR3 loop spans 14 amino acids. With 2 bases clipped from V and 7 bases from J, the junction kept 2 bases outside the gene matches. Per the germline V gene, CDR1 is SGHAT and CDR2 is FQNNGV. The CDR3 bases are TGTGCCAGCAGCTTACAGGACAGGGGTGAAAAACTGTTTTTT. Residues: CASSLQDRGEKLFF.